Described below is a single T cell receptor beta chain sequence and its context. In the authors' workflow: Reference gene primer amplification yielded estimated nucleated cell counts. Clones were sequenced by immunoSEQ multiplex PCR, and TCRdb holds only the in-frame ones, with some missing. V, J and clone size were drawn from that table, and D and trimming were deduced from the DNA. This table holds some 120,000 clones, 80% to 90% found once. The source of the sample is a study of blood T cell repertoires in COVID-19. Across the study: The United States, Italy and Spain were the sources of the acute and convalescent COVID-19 samples. T cells, B-cell-depleted T cells, or PBMCs provided the cDNA or gDNA that served as material.

Trimming removed 3 bases from V and 8 bases from J; junction bases left unmatched: 6. CDR1 GTSNPN and CDR2 SVGIG come from the germline V gene (reference sequence). This CDR3 is built from 13 residues. Sequencing input: peripheral blood. The rearrangement links TRBV30 to TRBJ2-2, with TRBD1 matching over 7 bases. The TCR originated in a man aged 65-85 years with active or convalescent COVID-19. CDR3 in amino acids: CAWRKGAGGELFF. Here the CDR3 DNA reads TGTGCCTGGAGAAAGGGGGCGGGTGGGGAGCTGTTTTTT. Looking up the rest from reference TRBV30 and TRBJ2-2 gives the full variable domain: SQTIHQWPATLVQPVGSPLSLECTVEGTSNPNLYWYRQAAGRGLQLLFYSVGIGQISSEVPQNLSASRPQDRQFILSSKKLLLSDSGFYLCAWRKGAGGELFFGEGSRLTVL.